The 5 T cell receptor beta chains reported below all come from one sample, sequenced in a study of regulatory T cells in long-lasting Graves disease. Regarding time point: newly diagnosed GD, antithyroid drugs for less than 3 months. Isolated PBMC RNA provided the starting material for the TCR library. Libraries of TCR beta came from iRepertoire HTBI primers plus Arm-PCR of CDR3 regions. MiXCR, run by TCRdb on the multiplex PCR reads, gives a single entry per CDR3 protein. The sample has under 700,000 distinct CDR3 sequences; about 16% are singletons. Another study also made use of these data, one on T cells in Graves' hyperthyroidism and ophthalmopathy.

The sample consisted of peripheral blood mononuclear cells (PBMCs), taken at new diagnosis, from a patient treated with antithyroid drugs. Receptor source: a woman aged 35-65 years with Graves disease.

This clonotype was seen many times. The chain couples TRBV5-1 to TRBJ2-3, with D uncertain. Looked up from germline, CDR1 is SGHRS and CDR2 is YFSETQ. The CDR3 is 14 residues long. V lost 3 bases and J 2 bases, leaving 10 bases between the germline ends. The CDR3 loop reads CASSSSSYTDTQYF. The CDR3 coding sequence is TGCGCCAGCAGCTCAAGTAGCTACACAGATACGCAGTATTTT.

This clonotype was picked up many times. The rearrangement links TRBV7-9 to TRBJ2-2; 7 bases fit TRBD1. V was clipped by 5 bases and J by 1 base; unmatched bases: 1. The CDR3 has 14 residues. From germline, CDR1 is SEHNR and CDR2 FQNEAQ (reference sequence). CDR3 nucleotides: TGTGCCAGCAGCCGGGACAGGAACACCGGGGAGCTGTTTTTT. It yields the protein CASSRDRNTGELFF.

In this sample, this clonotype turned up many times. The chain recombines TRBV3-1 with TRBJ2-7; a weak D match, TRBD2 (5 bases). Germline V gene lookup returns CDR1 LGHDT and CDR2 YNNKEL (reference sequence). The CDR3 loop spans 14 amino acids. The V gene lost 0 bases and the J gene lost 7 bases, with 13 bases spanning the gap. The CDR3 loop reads CASSQDLRGLEQYF. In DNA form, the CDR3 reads TGTGCCAGCAGCCAAGATTTGCGAGGGTTAGAGCAGTACTTC.

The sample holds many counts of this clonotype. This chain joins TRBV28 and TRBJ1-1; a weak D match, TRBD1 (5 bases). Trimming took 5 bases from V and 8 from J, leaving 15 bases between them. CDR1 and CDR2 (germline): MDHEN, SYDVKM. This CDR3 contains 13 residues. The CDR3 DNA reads TGTGCCAGCAGTGGGGAGCCCGGGACGGAAGCTTTCTTT. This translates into CASSGEPGTEAFF.

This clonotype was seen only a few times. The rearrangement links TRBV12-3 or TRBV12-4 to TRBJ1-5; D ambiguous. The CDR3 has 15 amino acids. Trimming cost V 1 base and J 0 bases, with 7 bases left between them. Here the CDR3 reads CASSLGAPSNQPQHF. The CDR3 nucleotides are TGTGCCAGCAGTTTAGGGGCGCCTAGCAATCAGCCCCAGCATTTT.